A selection of T cell receptor beta chains follows, all from one sample in a study of blood T cell repertoires in COVID-19. Repertoires were generated with immunoSEQ multiplex PCR, while TCRdb's copy carries only in-frame clones and drops some. The data hold over 140,000 clones, with roughly four fifths observed a single time. Source material: peripheral blood. The receptors here all came from an older woman with acute or convalescent COVID-19. Each CDR3 is given with its conserved first and last residue. A D gene is named only where the DNA matches it firmly. Not all rows give a size; the values are once, few, many and, for expanded clones, a class.

d_call,j_call,clone_size,v_call,cdr3_nt,cdr3_aa
TRBD2,TRBJ2-2,.,TRBV19,TGTGCCAGTAAGCGGGAGGGCGGGGTGGACACCGGGGAGCTGTTTTTT,CASKREGGVDTGELFF
.,TRBJ1-1,.,TRBV18,TGTGCCAGCTCACCACGCGGGGGACCGAACACTGAAGCTTTCTTT,CASSPRGGPNTEAFF
TRBD1,TRBJ2-7,.,TRBV13,TGTGCCAGCAGCCCTGGGGGCAGGGGGTCCTACGAGCAGTACTTC,CASSPGGRGSYEQYF
.,TRBJ1-2,.,TRBV7-2,TGTGCCAGCAGCTTACAGCGTGTGACAGCTAACTATGGCTACACCTTC,CASSLQRVTANYGYTF
TRBD1,TRBJ1-4,.,TRBV7-9,TGTGCCAGCAGCCACAGGGGGCGGGATAATGAAAAACTGTTTTTT,CASSHRGRDNEKLFF
.,TRBJ2-3,.,TRBV9,TGTGCCAGCAGCTCCCCCAGCGGAGACCTCACAGATACGCAGTATTTT,CASSSPSGDLTDTQYF
.,TRBJ2-7,.,TRBV5-1,TGCGCCAGCAGCTTCACTCGGGCTGACAGGGCGGAAAGGGAGGAGGTCTCCTACGAGCAGTACTTC,CASSFTRADRAEREEVSYEQYF
TRBD2,TRBJ2-5,.,TRBV6-5,TGTGCCAGCAGTTATCAGGCGGGAGGGCAGGCAGAGACCCAGTACTTC,CASSYQAGGQAETQYF
TRBD2,TRBJ2-2,once,TRBV28,TGTGCCAGCAGAATGGGACTAGCGGGGACCGGGGAGCTGTTTTTT,CASRMGLAGTGELFF
TRBD1,TRBJ2-4,.,TRBV28,TGTGCCAGCAGTTCACCCACAGGGGGTAACATTCAGTACTTC,CASSSPTGGNIQYF
.,TRBJ2-1,.,TRBV24-1,TGTGCCACCAGTGGGCCCCTAAAAGGGGAACGGGAGCAGTTCTTC,CATSGPLKGEREQFF
.,TRBJ2-7,.,TRBV18,TGTGCCAGCTCACTATTGCTTAACCCGGACAGCTCCTACGAGCAGTACTTC,CASSLLLNPDSSYEQYF
.,TRBJ2-3,.,TRBV7-3,TGTGCCAGCAGCTACCAGGGGACCACAGATACGCAGTATTTT,CASSYQGTTDTQYF
.,TRBJ1-5,.,TRBV6-5,TGTGCCAGCGGTCCGACAGCTTATAGCAATCAGCCCCAGCATTTT,CASGPTAYSNQPQHF
TRBD1,TRBJ1-2,.,TRBV19,TGTGCCAGTAGCCGCGGCGGACAGGGCACAAGAGGGGAGGGCTACACCTTC,CASSRGGQGTRGEGYTF
TRBD2,TRBJ2-7,.,TRBV5-1,TGCGCCAGCAGCTTGGCCGGGAGGGCCTACGAGCAGTACTTC,CASSLAGRAYEQYF
.,TRBJ1-1,.,TRBV6-2/TRBV6-3,TGTGCCAGCAGTTATCCTAGACAGGTGAACACTGAAGCTTTCTTT,CASSYPRQVNTEAFF
TRBD1,TRBJ1-4,.,TRBV7-9,TGTGCCAGCAGCTCAGGACAGGGGGCGTTTTCTGAAAAACTGTTTTTT,CASSSGQGAFSEKLFF
TRBD2,TRBJ2-5,.,TRBV28,TGTGCCAGCAGTATGCGGGGGGAGATTGGGCAAGAGACCCAGTACTTC,CASSMRGEIGQETQYF
TRBD1,TRBJ1-5,.,TRBV28,TGTGCCAGCAGTGGGGGACAGGGGGCTCATCAGCCCCAGCATTTT,CASSGGQGAHQPQHF
TRBD2,TRBJ2-2,.,TRBV19,TGTGCCAGTAGTATCGAAGGCGGGAGGGTCACCGGGGAGCTGTTTTTT,CASSIEGGRVTGELFF
.,TRBJ2-5,.,TRBV23-1,TGCGCCAGCAGTCTCGAGGATTCGGAGACCCAGTACTTC,CASSLEDSETQYF
TRBD2,TRBJ2-1,.,TRBV19,TGTGCCAGTAGTTCTAGCGGGAGATCCTACAATGAGCAGTTCTTC,CASSSSGRSYNEQFF